These 8 T cell receptor beta chains share one sample of origin, sequenced in a study of blood T cell repertoires in COVID-19. Clones were read by immunoSEQ multiplex PCR, and TCRdb kept only the in-frame ones, dropping some. This sample has some 65,000 clones; about 85% occur once, and the top ten carry about 3.2%. The material sequenced was peripheral blood. The receptors derive from a man older than 75 with acute or convalescent COVID-19.

The V call is TRBV25-1, the J call TRBJ1-3, with 8 bases that match TRBD1. The junction had 4 bases not matched to a gene; V was cut back by 6 bases and J by 0 bases. This CDR3 has 15 amino acids. Germline assignment: CDR1 MGHDK and CDR2 SYGVNS. CDR3 loop: CASSRDRGSGNTIYF. CDR3 nucleotides: TGTGCCAGCAGCCGCGACAGGGGCTCTGGAAACACCATATATTTT.

V and J are TRBV25-1 and TRBJ1-1; TRBD1 is a possible D gene (5 bases). Germline V gene data show CDR1 as MGHDK and CDR2 as SYGVNS. The germline V and J ends were trimmed by 5 bases and 3 bases, with 22 bases remaining between them. The CDR3 runs to 17 residues. The CDR3 nucleotides are TGTGCCAGCAGTCGAAAAGGGGCAGATTCAAGTCACACTGAAGCTTTCTTT. Its translation is CASSRKGADSSHTEAFF.

The V and J genes are TRBV15 and TRBJ1-1; the D gene is possibly TRBD1 (6 bases). The germline V and J ends were trimmed by 1 base and 10 bases, with 19 bases remaining between them. The CDR3 loop spans 15 amino acids. The V gene's germline CDR1 is LNHNV and CDR2 YYDKDF (reference sequence). In nucleotides, the CDR3 is TGTGCCACCAGCAGAGCCGACAGGTTCGAAAAGGTAGCTTTCTTT. Translation: CATSRADRFEKVAFF. Full variable domain (remainder filled in from reference TRBV15 and TRBJ1-1): DAMVIQNPRYQVTQFGKPVTLSCSQTLNHNVMYWYQQKSSQAPKLLFHYYDKDFNNEADTPDNFQSRRPNTSFCFLDIRSPGLGDTAMYLCATSRADRFEKVAFFGQGTRLTVV.

V gene TRBV27 combines with J gene TRBJ2-2; D perhaps matches TRBD2 (6 bases). Germline V gives CDR1 MNHEY, CDR2 SMNVEV (reference sequence). The CDR3 loop spans 17 amino acids. The V end was cut by 7 bases, the J end by 1 base, with 19 bases between. The CDR3 DNA reads as TGTGCCAGCAAGTCGGGGACCGGGGGAGGGAACACCGGGGAGCTGTTTTTT. Its translation: CASKSGTGGGNTGELFF.

This chain uses TRBV6-5 with TRBJ2-5; the match to TRBD2 covers 10 bases. This CDR3 contains 15 residues. Trimming cost V 6 bases and J 4 bases; bases outside gene matches: 8. Germline V gene data show CDR1 as MNHEY and CDR2 as SVGAGI. For the CDR3, the DNA is TGTGCCAGCAGCCCCGCTAGCGGGAGAGGAGAGACCCAGTACTTC. This encodes CASSPASGRGETQYF.

The chain links TRBV7-6 to TRBJ1-1; D uncertain. The V gene's germline CDR1 is SGHVS and CDR2 FNYEAQ. The V end lost 5 bases, the J end lost 7 bases, and 11 bases lay between the germline ends. There are 12 residues in the CDR3. For the CDR3, the DNA is TGTGCCAGCAGCCCCCGGGCGGGTGAAGCTTTCTTT. Protein sequence: CASSPRAGEAFF.

The chain combines TRBV5-1 with TRBJ1-2; unclear D gene. Trimming removed 0 bases from V and 8 bases from J, with 5 bases in between. Germline CDR1 SGHRS, CDR2 YFSETQ. The CDR3 has 11 residues. The CDR3 loop reads CASSLAGGYTF. The CDR3 nucleotides are TGCGCCAGCAGCTTGGCGGGGGGCTACACCTTC.

The V call is TRBV4-3, the J call TRBJ2-3, with 16 positions matching TRBD2. The CDR3 loop spans 20 amino acids. The germline gives CDR1 LGHNA, CDR2 YSLEER. The V gene end was trimmed by 0 bases and the J gene end by 0 bases; junction bases not matched to a gene: 6. CDR3 nucleotides: TGCGCCAGCAGCCAAGATTGGGGACTAGCGGGAGGGCGGAGCACAGATACGCAGTATTTT. Translation: CASSQDWGLAGGRSTDTQYF.